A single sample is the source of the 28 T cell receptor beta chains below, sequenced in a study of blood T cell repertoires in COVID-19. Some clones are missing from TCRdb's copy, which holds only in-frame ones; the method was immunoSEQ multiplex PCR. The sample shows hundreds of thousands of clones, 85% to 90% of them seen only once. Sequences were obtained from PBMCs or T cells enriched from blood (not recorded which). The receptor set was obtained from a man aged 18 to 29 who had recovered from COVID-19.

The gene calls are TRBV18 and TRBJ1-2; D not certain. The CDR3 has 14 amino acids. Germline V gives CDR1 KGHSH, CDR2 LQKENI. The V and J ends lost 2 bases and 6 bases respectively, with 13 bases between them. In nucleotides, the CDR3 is TGTGCCAGCTCACCAAACCTAGTCCCTGATGGCTACACCTTC. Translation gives CASSPNLVPDGYTF.

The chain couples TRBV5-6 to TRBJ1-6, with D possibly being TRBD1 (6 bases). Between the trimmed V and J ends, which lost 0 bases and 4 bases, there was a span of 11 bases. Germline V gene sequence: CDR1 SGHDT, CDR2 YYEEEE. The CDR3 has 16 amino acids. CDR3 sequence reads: CASSLESRGYNSPLHF. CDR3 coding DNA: TGTGCCAGCAGCTTGGAGTCGAGGGGGTATAATTCACCCCTCCACTTT. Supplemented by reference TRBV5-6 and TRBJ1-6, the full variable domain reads DAGVTQSPTHLIKTRGQQVTLRCSPKSGHDTVSWYQQALGQGPQFIFQYYEEEERQRGNFPDRFSGHQFPNYSSELNVNALLLGDSALYLCASSLESRGYNSPLHFGNGTRLTVT.

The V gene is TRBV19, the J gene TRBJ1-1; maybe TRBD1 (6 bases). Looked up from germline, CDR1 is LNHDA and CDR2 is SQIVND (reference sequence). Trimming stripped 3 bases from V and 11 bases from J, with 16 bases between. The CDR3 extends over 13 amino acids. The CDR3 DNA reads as TGTGCCAGTAGTATGGAAGGGGGAGACAGGGCTTTCTTT. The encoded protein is CASSMEGGDRAFF.

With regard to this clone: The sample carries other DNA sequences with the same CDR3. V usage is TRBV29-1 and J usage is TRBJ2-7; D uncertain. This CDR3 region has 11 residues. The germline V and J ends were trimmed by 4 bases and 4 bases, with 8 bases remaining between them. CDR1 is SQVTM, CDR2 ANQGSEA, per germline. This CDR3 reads CSVGLSYEQYF. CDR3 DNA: TGCAGCGTTGGCCTATCATACGAGCAGTACTTC.

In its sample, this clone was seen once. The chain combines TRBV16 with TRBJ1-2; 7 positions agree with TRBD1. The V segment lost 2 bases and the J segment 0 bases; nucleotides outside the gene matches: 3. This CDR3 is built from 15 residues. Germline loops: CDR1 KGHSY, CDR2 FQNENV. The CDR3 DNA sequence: TGTGCCAGCAGCCAAACCGGGACAGCTAACTATGGCTACACCTTC. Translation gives CASSQTGTANYGYTF.

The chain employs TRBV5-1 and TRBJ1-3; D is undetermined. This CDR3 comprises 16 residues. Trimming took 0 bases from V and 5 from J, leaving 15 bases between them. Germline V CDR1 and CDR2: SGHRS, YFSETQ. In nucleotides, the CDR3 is TGCGCCAGCAGCTTGGGAGGCGGAAACTATAGAAACACCATATATTTT. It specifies CASSLGGGNYRNTIYF.

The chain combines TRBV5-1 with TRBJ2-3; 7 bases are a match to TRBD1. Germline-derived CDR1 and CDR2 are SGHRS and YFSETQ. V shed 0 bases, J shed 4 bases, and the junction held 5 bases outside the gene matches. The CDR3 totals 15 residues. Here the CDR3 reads CASSLVRQGSDTQYF. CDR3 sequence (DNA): TGCGCCAGCAGCTTGGTAAGACAGGGTTCAGATACGCAGTATTTT.

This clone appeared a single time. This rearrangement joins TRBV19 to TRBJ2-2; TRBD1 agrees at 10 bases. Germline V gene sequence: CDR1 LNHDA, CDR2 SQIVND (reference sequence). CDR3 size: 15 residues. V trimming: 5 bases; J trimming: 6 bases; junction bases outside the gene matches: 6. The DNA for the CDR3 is TGTGCCAGTAGTCCGACAGGGGGCGCACCCGGGGAGCTGTTTTTT. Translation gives CASSPTGGAPGELFF.

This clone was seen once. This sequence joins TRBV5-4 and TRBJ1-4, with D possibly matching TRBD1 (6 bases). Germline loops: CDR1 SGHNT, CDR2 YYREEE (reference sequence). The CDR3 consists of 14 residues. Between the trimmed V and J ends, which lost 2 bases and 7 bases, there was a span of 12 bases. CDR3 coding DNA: TGTGCCAGCAGCTTTCAACAGGGCAGTGAAAAACTGTTTTTT. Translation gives CASSFQQGSEKLFF.

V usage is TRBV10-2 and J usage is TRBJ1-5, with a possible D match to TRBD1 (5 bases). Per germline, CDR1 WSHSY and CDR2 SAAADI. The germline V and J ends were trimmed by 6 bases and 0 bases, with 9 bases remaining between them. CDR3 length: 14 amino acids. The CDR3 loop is CASSDSDSNQPQHF. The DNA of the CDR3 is TGCGCCAGCAGCGACAGTGATAGCAATCAGCCCCAGCATTTT.

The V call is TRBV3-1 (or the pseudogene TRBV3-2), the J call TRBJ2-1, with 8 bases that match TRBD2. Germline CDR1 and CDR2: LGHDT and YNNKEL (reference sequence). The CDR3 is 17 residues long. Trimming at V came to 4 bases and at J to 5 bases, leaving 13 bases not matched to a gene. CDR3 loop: CASSPTSGGRGDNEQFF. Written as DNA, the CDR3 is TGTGCCAGCAGCCCGACCTCGGGGGGGAGGGGCGACAATGAGCAGTTCTTC.

The CDR3 DNA is TGTGCCAGCAGCTCCACAGGGCTGGACACTGAAGCTTTCTTT. Protein sequence: CASSSTGLDTEAFF. The V and J genes are TRBV11-2 and TRBJ1-1; a possible D gene is TRBD1 (6 bases). This CDR3 is built from 14 residues. V dropped 4 bases and J dropped 3 bases, with 12 bases sitting between them. Looked up from germline, CDR1 is SGHAT and CDR2 is FQNNGV.

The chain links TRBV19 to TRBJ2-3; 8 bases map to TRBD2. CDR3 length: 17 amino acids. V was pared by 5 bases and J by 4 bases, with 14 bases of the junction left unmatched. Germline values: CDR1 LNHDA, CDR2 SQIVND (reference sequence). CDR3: CASSGIAGLSRPDTQYF. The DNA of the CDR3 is TGTGCCAGTAGTGGGATAGCGGGATTGTCAAGACCAGATACGCAGTATTTT.

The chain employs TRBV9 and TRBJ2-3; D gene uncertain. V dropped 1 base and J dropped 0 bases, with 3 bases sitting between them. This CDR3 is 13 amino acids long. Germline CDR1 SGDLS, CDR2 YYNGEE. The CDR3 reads CASSVPSTDTQYF. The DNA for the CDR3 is TGTGCCAGCAGCGTACCTAGCACAGATACGCAGTATTTT.

The CDR3 loop reads CAIKEGASSYNEQFF. CDR3 DNA sequence: TGTGCCATCAAAGAGGGCGCGAGCTCCTACAATGAGCAGTTCTTC. The chain recombines TRBV6-5 with TRBJ2-1; the D gene is possibly TRBD2 (5 bases). Germline lookup yields CDR1 MNHEY and CDR2 SVGAGI. The CDR3 loop spans 15 amino acids. Trimming shortened V by 10 bases and J by 0 bases, and 16 bases separated the two germline ends.

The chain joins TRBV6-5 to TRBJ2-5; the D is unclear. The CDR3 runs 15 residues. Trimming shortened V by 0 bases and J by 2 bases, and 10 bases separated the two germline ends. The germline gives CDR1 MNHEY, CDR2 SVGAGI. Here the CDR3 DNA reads TGTGCCAGCAGTTACTCGATGTCGCGGCAAGAGACCCAGTACTTC. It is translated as CASSYSMSRQETQYF.

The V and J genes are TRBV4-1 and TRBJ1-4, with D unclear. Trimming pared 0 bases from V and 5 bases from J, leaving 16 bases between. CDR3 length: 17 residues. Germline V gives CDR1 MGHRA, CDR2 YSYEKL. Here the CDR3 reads CASSQEQVNSLNEKLFF. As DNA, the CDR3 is TGCGCCAGCAGCCAAGAGCAAGTGAACAGTTTAAATGAAAAACTGTTTTTT.

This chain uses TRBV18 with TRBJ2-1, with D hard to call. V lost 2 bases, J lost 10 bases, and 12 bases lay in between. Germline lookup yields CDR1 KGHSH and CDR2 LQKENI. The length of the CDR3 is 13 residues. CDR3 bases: TGTGCCAGCTCACCAGACGAAGACGGGGAGCAGTTCTTC. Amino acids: CASSPDEDGEQFF.

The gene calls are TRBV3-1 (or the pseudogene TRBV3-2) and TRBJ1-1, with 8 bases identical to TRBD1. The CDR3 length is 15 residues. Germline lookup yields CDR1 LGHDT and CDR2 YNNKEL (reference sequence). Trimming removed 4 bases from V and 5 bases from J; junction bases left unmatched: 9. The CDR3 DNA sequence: TGTGCCAGCAGCCCACTGACAGGGGTTGAAACTGAAGCTTTCTTT. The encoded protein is CASSPLTGVETEAFF.

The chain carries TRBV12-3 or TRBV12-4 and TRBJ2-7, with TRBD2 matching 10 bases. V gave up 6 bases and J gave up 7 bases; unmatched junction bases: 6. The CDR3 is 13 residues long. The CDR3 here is CASSTSGIGEQYF. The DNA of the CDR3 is TGTGCCAGCAGCACTAGCGGGATTGGAGAGCAGTACTTC.

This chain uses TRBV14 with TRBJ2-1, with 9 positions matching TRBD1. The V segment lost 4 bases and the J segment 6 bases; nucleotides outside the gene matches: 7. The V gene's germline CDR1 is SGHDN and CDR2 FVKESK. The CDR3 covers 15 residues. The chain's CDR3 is CASSPRTGESNEQFF. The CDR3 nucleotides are TGTGCCAGCAGCCCGCGGACAGGGGAGAGCAATGAGCAGTTCTTC. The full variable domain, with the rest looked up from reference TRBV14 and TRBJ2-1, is EAGVTQFPSHSVIEKGQTVTLRCDPISGHDNLYWYRRVMGKEIKFLLHFVKESKQDESGMPNNRFLAERTGGTYSTLKVQPAELEDSGVYFCASSPRTGESNEQFFGPGTRLTVL.

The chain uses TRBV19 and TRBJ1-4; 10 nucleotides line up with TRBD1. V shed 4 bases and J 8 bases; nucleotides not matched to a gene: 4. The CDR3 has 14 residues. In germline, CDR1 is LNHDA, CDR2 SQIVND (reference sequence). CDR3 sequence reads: CASSRDRGREKLFF. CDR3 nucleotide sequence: TGTGCCAGTAGTAGGGACAGGGGTAGAGAAAAACTGTTTTTT.

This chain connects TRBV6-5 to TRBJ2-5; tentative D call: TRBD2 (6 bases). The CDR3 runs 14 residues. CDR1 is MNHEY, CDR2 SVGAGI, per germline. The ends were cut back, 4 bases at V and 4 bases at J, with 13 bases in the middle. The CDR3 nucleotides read TGTGCCAGCAGTTCGACCTGGGGGGTAGAGACCCAGTACTTC. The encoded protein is CASSSTWGVETQYF.

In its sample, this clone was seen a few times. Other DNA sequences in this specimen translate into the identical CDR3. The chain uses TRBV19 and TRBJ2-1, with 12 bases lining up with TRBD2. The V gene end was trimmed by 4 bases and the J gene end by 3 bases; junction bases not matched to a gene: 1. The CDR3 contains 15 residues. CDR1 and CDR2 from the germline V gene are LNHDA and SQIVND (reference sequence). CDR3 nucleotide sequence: TGTGCCAGTAGTAGGACTAGCGGGGACTACAATGAGCAGTTCTTC. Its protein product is CASSRTSGDYNEQFF. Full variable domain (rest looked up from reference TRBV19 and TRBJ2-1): DGGITQSPKYLFRKEGQNVTLSCEQNLNHDAMYWYRQDPGQGLRLIYYSQIVNDFQKGDIAEGYSVSREKKESFPLTVTSAQKNPTAFYLCASSRTSGDYNEQFFGPGTRLTVL.

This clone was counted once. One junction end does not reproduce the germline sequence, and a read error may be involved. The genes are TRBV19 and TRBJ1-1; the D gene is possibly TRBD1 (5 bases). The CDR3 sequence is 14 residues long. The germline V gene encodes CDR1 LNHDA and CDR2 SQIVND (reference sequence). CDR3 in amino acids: CASSLDSMNTEAFF. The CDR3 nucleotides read TGTGCCAGTAGTTTAGACAGTATGAACACTGAAGCTTTCTTT.

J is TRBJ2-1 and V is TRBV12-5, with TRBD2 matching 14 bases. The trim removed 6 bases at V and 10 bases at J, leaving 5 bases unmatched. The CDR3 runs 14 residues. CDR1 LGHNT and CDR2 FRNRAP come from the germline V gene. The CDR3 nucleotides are TGTGCTAGTGGGGGGACTAGCGGGAGTTGGGAGCAGTTCTTC. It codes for CASGGTSGSWEQFF. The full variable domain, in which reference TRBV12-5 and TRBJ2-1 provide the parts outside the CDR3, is DARVTQTPRHKVTEMGQEVTMRCQPILGHNTVFWYRQTMMQGLELLAYFRNRAPLDDSGMPKDRFSAEMPDATLATLKIQPSEPRDSAVYFCASGGTSGSWEQFFGPGTRLTVL.

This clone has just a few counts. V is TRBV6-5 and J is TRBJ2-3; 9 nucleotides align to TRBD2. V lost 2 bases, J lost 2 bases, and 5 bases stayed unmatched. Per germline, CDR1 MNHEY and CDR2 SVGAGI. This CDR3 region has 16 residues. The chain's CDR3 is CASSYEREDPTDTQYF. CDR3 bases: TGTGCCAGCAGTTACGAGCGGGAGGACCCCACAGATACGCAGTATTTT.

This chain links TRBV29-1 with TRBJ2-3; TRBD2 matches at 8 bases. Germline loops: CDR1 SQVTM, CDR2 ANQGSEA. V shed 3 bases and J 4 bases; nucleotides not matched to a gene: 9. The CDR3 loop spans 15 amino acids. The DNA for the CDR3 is TGCAGCGTTGATGAAGCGGGGGCGCCCTCAGATACGCAGTATTTT. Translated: CSVDEAGAPSDTQYF.